This T cell receptor (beta chain) was identified in a study of shared clonotypes between healthy human individuals. The wider study: Samples came from a couple of female and a few male donors aged 18 to 49. Each donor's CD8 memory used one plate, CD8 naive two, each CD4 subset three. Findings and limits, study-wide: Larger richness was generally estimated for naive than memory subsets.

Per germline, CDR1 MNHEY and CDR2 SVGAGI. The CDR3 is made up of 12 amino acids. Deletions cut 6 bases from V and 5 bases from J, with 11 bases between. Clones were read by immunoSEQ multiplex PCR, and TCRdb kept only the in-frame ones, dropping some. In the table there are about 2.4 million clones, roughly 93% of which are singletons. Regarding this clone: Its target is unknown.

The sample was naive CD4+ T cells from PBMCs. Documented subset: CD45RA+ positively selected. This clonotype was sampled from a man aged 18 to 35 in good health. Some clones in this sample may be carry-over from other donors' samples. The chain carries TRBV6-5 and TRBJ2-7; D remains unclear. The CDR3 nucleotides read TGTGCCAGCAGCCGCGACCCCAACGAGCAGTACTTC. Translated, it gives CASSRDPNEQYF.